This T cell receptor (beta chain) was profiled in a study of radiotherapy plus CTLA-4 blockade in lung cancer. The method was immunoSEQ multiplex PCR; TCRdb's version includes in-frame clones alone and lacks a portion of them. This sample has roughly 58,000 clones; approximately 84% occur once, and the top ten carry 5% to 6.5%. Germline V gives CDR1 MGHRA, CDR2 YSYEKL. This CDR3 spans 16 amino acids. Trimming cost V 4 bases and J 5 bases, with 17 bases left between them. This clonotype was obtained from a human donor with non-small cell lung cancer whose response to radiotherapy plus ipilimumab could not be evaluated. The chain recombines TRBV4-1 with TRBJ2-2; a weak D match, TRBD2 (6 bases). The specimen comprised peripheral blood, sampled from a patient treated with radiotherapy plus ipilimumab. CDR3 coding DNA: TGCGCCAGCAGCCTCCAAAGCGGGTTGGGGACCGGGGAGCTGTTTTTT. It codes for CASSLQSGLGTGELFF.